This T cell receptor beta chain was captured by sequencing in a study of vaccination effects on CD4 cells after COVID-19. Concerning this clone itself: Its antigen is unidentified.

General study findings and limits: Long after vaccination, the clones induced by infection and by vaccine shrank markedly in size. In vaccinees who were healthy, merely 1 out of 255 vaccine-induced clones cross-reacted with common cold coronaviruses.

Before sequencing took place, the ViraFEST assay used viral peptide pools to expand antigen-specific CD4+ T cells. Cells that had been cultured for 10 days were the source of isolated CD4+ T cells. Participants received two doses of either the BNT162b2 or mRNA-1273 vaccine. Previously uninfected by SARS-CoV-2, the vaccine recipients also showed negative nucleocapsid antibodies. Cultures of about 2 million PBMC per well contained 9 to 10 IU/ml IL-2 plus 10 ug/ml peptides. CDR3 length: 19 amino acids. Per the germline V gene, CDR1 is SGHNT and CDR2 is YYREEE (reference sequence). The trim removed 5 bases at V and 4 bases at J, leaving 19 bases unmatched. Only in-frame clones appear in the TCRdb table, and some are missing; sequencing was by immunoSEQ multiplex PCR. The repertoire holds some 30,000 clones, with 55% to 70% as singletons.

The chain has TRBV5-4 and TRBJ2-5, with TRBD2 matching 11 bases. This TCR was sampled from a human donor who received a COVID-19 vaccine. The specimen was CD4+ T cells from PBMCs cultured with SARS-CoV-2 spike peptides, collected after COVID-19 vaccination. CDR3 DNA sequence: TGTGCCAGCAGTGCCACCGCTAGCGGGGGGAGCAGGATAAGAGAGACCCAGTACTTC. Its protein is CASSATASGGSRIRETQYF.